These 7 T cell receptor beta chains share one sample of origin, sequenced in a study of blood T cell repertoires in COVID-19. Produced via immunoSEQ multiplex PCR; TCRdb's table is partial and in-frame only. The data hold under 300,000 clones, with about 90% observed a single time. The sample comprised peripheral blood. The receptor set was obtained from a woman in her sixties or seventies with COVID-19, enrolled during active disease.

The chain links TRBV5-4 to TRBJ1-2; 7 bases are shared with TRBD1. This CDR3 has 16 residues. The J segment lost 2 bases and the V segment lost 2 bases, leaving 9 bases of the junction unmatched. The germline V gene has CDR1 SGHNT and CDR2 YYREEE (reference sequence). CDR3: CASSLSQNRGNYGYTF. CDR3 in DNA: TGTGCCAGCAGCTTATCCCAAAACAGGGGAAACTATGGCTACACCTTC.

The chain links TRBV19 to TRBJ1-1, with D uncertain. Per the germline V gene, CDR1 is LNHDA and CDR2 is SQIVND (reference sequence). The V end lost 2 bases, the J end lost 4 bases, and 14 bases lay between the germline ends. The CDR3 has 15 residues. CDR3: CASSINSGTATEAFF. The CDR3 nucleotides read TGTGCCAGTAGTATAAATTCGGGAACGGCCACTGAAGCTTTCTTT.

The chain recombines TRBV9 with TRBJ2-3, with 12 bases lining up with TRBD2. Germline V gives CDR1 SGDLS, CDR2 YYNGEE. The CDR3 has 15 residues. V gave up 4 bases and J gave up 5 bases; unmatched junction bases: 5. The DNA of the CDR3 is TGTGCCAGCAGCCTAGCGGGGGGGCGCGGAGATACGCAGTATTTT. As protein: CASSLAGGRGDTQYF.

The chain combines TRBV5-1 with TRBJ2-2; 7 bases line up with TRBD1. The CDR3 runs 15 residues. V was clipped by 3 bases and J by 1 base; unmatched bases: 3. CDR1 and CDR2 from the germline V gene are SGHRS and YFSETQ. The CDR3 nucleotides are TGCGCCAGCAGCTCCCGGACAGGGAACACCGGGGAGCTGTTTTTT. Translated: CASSSRTGNTGELFF. Drawing the rest from reference TRBV5-1 and TRBJ2-2, the complete variable domain is KAGVTQTPRYLIKTRGQQVTLSCSPISGHRSVSWYQQTPGQGLQFLFEYFSETQRNKGNFPGRFSGRQFSNSRSEMNVSTLELGDSALYLCASSSRTGNTGELFFGEGSRLTVL.

This chain joins TRBV30 and TRBJ1-1; D not certain. CDR3 size: 13 residues. Trimming cost V 1 base and J 1 base, with 7 bases left between them. Germline CDR1 is GTSNPN and CDR2 is SVGIG (reference sequence). The CDR3 sequence: CAWSGFSNTEAFF. DNA for the CDR3: TGTGCCTGGAGTGGTTTCTCGAACACTGAAGCTTTCTTT.

V is TRBV7-2 and J is TRBJ1-2; D gene unclear. The CDR3 length is 15 residues. In germline, CDR1 is SGHTA, CDR2 FQGNSA. Trimming took 1 base from V and 7 from J, leaving 16 bases between them. The CDR3 DNA reads as TGTGCCAGCAGCTTAGAGAGGGCGGGGATGGTTGGCTACACCTTC. Protein product: CASSLERAGMVGYTF.

This chain connects TRBV25-1 to TRBJ1-5; 9 positions match TRBD1. The V segment lost 2 bases and the J segment 6 bases; nucleotides outside the gene matches: 2. CDR1 is MGHDK, CDR2 SYGVNS, per germline. The CDR3 runs to 14 residues. CDR3 nucleotide sequence: TGTGCCAGCAGTGAAACAGGGGGCGGTCAGCCCCAGCATTTT. It specifies CASSETGGGQPQHF.